The source of this T cell receptor (beta chain) is a study of identifying expanded T cells in peripheral blood. Overall study results and limits: Roughly 1.1 clones differed between technical replicates, versus around 15 and 19 over time.

The CDR3 covers 14 residues. Germline lookup yields CDR1 SGHTA and CDR2 FQGNSA. J lost 0 bases, V lost 1 base, and 0 bases had no gene match. The method was immunoSEQ multiplex PCR; TCRdb's version includes in-frame clones alone and lacks a portion of them. The sample lists 97,000 or so clones, about nine tenths occurring once. A note on this clone: Its specificity is not known.

The gene calls are TRBV7-2 and TRBJ2-7, with 7 bases lining up with TRBD2. The source is a person aged 18 to 75 in good health. Specimen: blood. The DNA of the CDR3 is TGTGCCAGCAGCTTAGGGGGGGGCTCCTACGAGCAGTACTTC. Translating gives CASSLGGGSYEQYF.